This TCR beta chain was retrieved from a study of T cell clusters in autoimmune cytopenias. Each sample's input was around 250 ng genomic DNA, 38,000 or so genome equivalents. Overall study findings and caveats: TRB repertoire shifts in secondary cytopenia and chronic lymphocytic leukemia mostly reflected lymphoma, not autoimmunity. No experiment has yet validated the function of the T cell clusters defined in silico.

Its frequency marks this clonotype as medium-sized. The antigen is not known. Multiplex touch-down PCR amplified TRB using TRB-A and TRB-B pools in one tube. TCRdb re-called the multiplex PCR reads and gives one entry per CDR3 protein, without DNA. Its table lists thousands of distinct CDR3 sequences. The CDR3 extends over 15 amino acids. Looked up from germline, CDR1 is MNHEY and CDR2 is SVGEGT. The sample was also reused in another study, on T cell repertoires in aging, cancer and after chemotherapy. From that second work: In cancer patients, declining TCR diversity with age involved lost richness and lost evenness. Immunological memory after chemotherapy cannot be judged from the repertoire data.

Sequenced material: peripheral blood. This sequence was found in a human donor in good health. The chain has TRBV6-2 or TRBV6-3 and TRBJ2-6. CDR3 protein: CASSSVHSGANVLTF.